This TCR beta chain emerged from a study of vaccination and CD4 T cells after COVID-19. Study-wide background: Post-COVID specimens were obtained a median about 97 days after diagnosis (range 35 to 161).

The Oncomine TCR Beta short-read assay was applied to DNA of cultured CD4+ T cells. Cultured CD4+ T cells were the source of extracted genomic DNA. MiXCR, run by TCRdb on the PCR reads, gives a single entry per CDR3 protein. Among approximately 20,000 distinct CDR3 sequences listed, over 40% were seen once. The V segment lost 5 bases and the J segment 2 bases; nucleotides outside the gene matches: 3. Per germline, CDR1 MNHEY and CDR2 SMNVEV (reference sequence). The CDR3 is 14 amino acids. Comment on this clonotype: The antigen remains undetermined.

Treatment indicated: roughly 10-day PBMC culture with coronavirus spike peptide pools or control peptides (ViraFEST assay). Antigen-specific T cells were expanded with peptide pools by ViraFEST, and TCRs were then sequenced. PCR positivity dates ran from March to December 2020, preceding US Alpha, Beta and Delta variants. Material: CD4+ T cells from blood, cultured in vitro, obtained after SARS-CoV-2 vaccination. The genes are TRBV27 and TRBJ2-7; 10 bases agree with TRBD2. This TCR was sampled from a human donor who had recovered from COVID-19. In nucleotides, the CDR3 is TGTGCCAGCAGTAAGCTAGCGGGAGCCTACGAGCAGTACTTC. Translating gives CASSKLAGAYEQYF.